The clone carrying this T cell receptor beta chain was observed many times. The antigen is undetermined. This sample is drawn from a study of T cells after yellow fever vaccination. It was through 5'RACE template switching that TCR cDNA was made, with a universal primer site and UMIs added. A single record per CDR3 protein comes from TCRdb applying MiXCR to the 5' RACE reads. The sample consists of roughly 120,000 distinct CDR3 sequences, 7.4% of them appearing once. Trimming stripped 10 bases from V and 1 base from J, with 10 bases between. Germline assignment: CDR1 SEHNR and CDR2 FQNEAQ (reference sequence). The CDR3 is 12 amino acids. Study-level points and caveats: Contaminants from the bulk population, in the form of abundant clonotypes, could be found in FACS-sorted repertoires. Overall, a small share of clonotypes was seen in both CD4 and CD8 compartments. Primary-vaccination clones mostly resurfaced post-booster (roughly 97% CD4, more than 80% CD8).

The clonotype originates from a man aged 18 to 29 who received the YFV17D yellow fever vaccine. Material: CD4+ T cells sorted from PBMCs, obtained 10 to 11 days after the first yellow fever vaccination. This rearrangement joins TRBV7-9 to TRBJ2-5, with D possibly being TRBD2 (6 bases). CDR3: CAIGGGQETQYF. The CDR3 DNA is TGTGCCATCGGGGGAGGCCAAGAGACCCAGTACTTC. The full variable domain, rest sourced from reference TRBV7-9 and TRBJ2-5, is DTGVSQNPRHKITKRGQNVTFRCDPISEHNRLYWYRQTLGQGPEFLTYFQNEAQLEKSRLLSDRFSAERPKGSFSTLEIQRTEQGDSAMYLCAIGGGQETQYFGPGTRLLVL.